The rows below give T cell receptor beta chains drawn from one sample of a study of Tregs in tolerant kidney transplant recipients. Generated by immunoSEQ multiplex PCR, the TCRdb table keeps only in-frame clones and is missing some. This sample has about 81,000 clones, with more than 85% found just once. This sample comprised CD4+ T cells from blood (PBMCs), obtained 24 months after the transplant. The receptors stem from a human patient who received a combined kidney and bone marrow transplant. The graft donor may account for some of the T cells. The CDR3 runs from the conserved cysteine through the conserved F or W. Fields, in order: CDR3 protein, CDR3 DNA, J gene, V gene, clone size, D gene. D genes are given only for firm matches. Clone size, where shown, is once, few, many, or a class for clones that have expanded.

CDR3: CASSREGEQFF; DNA: TGTGCCAGCAGTAGGGAGGGTGAGCAGTTCTTC; J: TRBJ2-1; V: TRBV6-5; size: NA; D: TRBD2
CDR3: CASSLAGGGNTIYF; DNA: TGTGCCAGCAGCTTAGCAGGGGGTGGAAACACCATATATTTT; J: TRBJ1-3; V: TRBV7-9; size: few; D: NA
CDR3: CASSHLQETQYF; DNA: TGTGCCAGCAGCCATCTCCAAGAGACCCAGTACTTC; J: TRBJ2-5; V: TRBV4-2; size: NA; D: NA
CDR3: CASSLNPAGRAQETQYF; DNA: TGTGCCAGCAGCTTAAATCCGGCGGGTCGGGCGCAAGAGACCCAGTACTTC; J: TRBJ2-5; V: TRBV7-8; size: NA; D: NA
CDR3: CASSPSPNYGYTF; DNA: TGTGCCAGTAGCCCCTCTCCCAACTATGGCTACACCTTC; J: TRBJ1-2; V: TRBV19; size: once; D: NA
CDR3: CAWRWDRRNEQFF; DNA: TGTGCCTGGAGGTGGGACAGAAGGAATGAGCAGTTCTTC; J: TRBJ2-1; V: TRBV30; size: NA; D: TRBD1
CDR3: CASSPSGDTQYF; DNA: TGTGCCAGCAGCCCCTCGGGGGATACGCAGTATTTT; J: TRBJ2-3; V: TRBV7-3; size: once; D: NA
CDR3: CASSPRQAVNTEAFF; DNA: TGTGCCAGCTCACCGAGACAGGCTGTGAACACTGAAGCTTTCTTT; J: TRBJ1-1; V: TRBV18; size: NA; D: NA
CDR3: CASTPGGQVAKNIQYF; DNA: TGTGCCAGCACCCCCGGGGGGCAGGTAGCCAAAAACATTCAGTACTTC; J: TRBJ2-4; V: TRBV21-1; size: NA; D: NA
CDR3: CASSLAPASGRGHNEQFF; DNA: TGCGCCAGCAGCTTGGCCCCCGCTAGCGGGAGGGGACACAATGAGCAGTTCTTC; J: TRBJ2-1; V: TRBV5-1; size: NA; D: TRBD2
CDR3: CASSPRTQREQYF; DNA: TGTGCCAGCAGCCCTAGAACTCAGAGAGAGCAGTACTTC; J: TRBJ2-7; V: TRBV11-2; size: NA; D: NA
CDR3: CAISARGAGELFF; DNA: TGTGCCATCAGTGCCAGGGGGGCCGGGGAGCTGTTTTTT; J: TRBJ2-2; V: TRBV10-3; size: NA; D: NA
CDR3: CASSLIGQGTAQYF; DNA: TGTGCCAGCAGCTTAATCGGACAGGGGACGGCCCAGTACTTC; J: TRBJ2-5; V: TRBV11-1; size: NA; D: TRBD1
CDR3: CASSYAGVPQHF; DNA: TGTGCCAGCAGTTATGCCGGGGTGCCCCAGCATTTT; J: TRBJ1-5; V: TRBV6-6; size: NA; D: NA
CDR3: CASSLGAEETQYF; DNA: TGTGCCAGCAGCTTAGGGGCAGAAGAGACCCAGTACTTC; J: TRBJ2-5; V: TRBV7-9; size: NA; D: NA
CDR3: CASTPGQNSYEQYF; DNA: TGTGCCAGTACCCCCGGACAGAACTCCTACGAGCAGTACTTC; J: TRBJ2-7; V: TRBV19; size: NA; D: NA
CDR3: CASSILAGGPTYEQYF; DNA: TGTGCCAGCAGCATCTTAGCGGGAGGGCCAACCTACGAGCAGTACTTC; J: TRBJ2-7; V: TRBV5-6; size: NA; D: TRBD2
CDR3: CASSQPRDKNNEQFF; DNA: TGTGCCAGCAGTCAACCAAGGGACAAAAACAATGAGCAGTTCTTC; J: TRBJ2-1; V: TRBV27; size: NA; D: NA
CDR3: CASSYTYVQETQYF; DNA: TGTGCCAGCAGTTACACCTACGTACAAGAGACCCAGTACTTC; J: TRBJ2-5; V: TRBV6-5; size: NA; D: NA
CDR3: CASSMSGTGGSDLHF; DNA: TGTGCCAGTAGTATGTCCGGGACAGGGGGCTCGGATCTCCACTTT; J: TRBJ1-6; V: TRBV19; size: once; D: TRBD1
CDR3: CASSWTGLEADEQFF; DNA: TGCGCCAGCAGCTGGACGGGACTAGAGGCGGATGAGCAGTTCTTC; J: TRBJ2-1; V: TRBV5-1; size: NA; D: TRBD2
CDR3: CASSLERSTSLSF; DNA: TGTGCCAGTAGCCTTGAGCGGTCAACCTCGCTAAGCTTC; J: TRBJ2-7; V: TRBV19; size: NA; D: NA
CDR3: CASSDSRSTDTQYF; DNA: TGTGCCAGCAGTGATTCGAGAAGCACAGATACGCAGTATTTT; J: TRBJ2-3; V: TRBV25-1; size: NA; D: NA
CDR3: CASSLKGSGGRNEQFF; DNA: TGTGCCAGCAGCTTAAAGGGTAGCGGTGGGCGGAATGAGCAGTTCTTC; J: TRBJ2-1; V: TRBV7-3; size: NA; D: NA
CDR3: CASSLLAGDGYTF; DNA: TGTGCCAGCAGTTTATTGGCGGGTGATGGCTACACCTTC; J: TRBJ1-2; V: TRBV28; size: NA; D: NA
CDR3: CSVGTSGVGDTQYF; DNA: TGCAGCGTTGGAACTAGCGGCGTTGGGGATACGCAGTATTTT; J: TRBJ2-3; V: TRBV29-1; size: NA; D: TRBD2
CDR3: CASSLGGRYEQYF; DNA: TGCGCCAGCAGCTTGGGAGGTAGATACGAGCAGTACTTC; J: TRBJ2-7; V: TRBV5-1; size: NA; D: NA
CDR3: CASSLGDRDWNTEAFF; DNA: TGCGCCAGCAGCTTGGGGGACAGGGATTGGAACACTGAAGCTTTCTTT; J: TRBJ1-1; V: TRBV5-1; size: once; D: TRBD1
CDR3: CASSQQGADQPQHF; DNA: TGTGCCAGCTCACAACAGGGGGCCGATCAGCCCCAGCATTTT; J: TRBJ1-5; V: TRBV18; size: NA; D: TRBD1
CDR3: CASSTSGTLKPRSNF; DNA: TGTGCCAGCTCTACGAGCGGGACCCTCAAACCCCGCAGTAATTTT; J: TRBJ2-3; V: TRBV18; size: NA; D: TRBD2
CDR3: CASSARGPGEKLFF; DNA: TGTGCCAGCAGCGCCAGGGGGCCAGGGGAAAAACTGTTTTTT; J: TRBJ1-4; V: TRBV9; size: NA; D: TRBD1
CDR3: CASSFSVNTEAFF; DNA: TGTGCCAGCAGCTTTTCGGTGAACACTGAAGCTTTCTTT; J: TRBJ1-1; V: TRBV7-2; size: NA; D: NA
CDR3: CASSPRQGLTDTQYF; DNA: TGTGCCAGCAGTCCCAGACAGGGTTTGACAGATACGCAGTATTTT; J: TRBJ2-3; V: TRBV27; size: NA; D: TRBD1
CDR3: CASSGVLYEETQYF; DNA: TGTGCCAGCAGCGGGGTACTATATGAAGAGACCCAGTACTTC; J: TRBJ2-5; V: TRBV2; size: NA; D: NA
CDR3: CAISESGGNYGYTF; DNA: TGTGCCATCAGTGAGTCGGGGGGTAACTATGGCTACACCTTC; J: TRBJ1-2; V: TRBV10-3; size: NA; D: NA
CDR3: CASSQTGAEQYF; DNA: TGTGCCAGCAGCCAAACAGGGGCCGAGCAGTACTTC; J: TRBJ2-7; V: TRBV7-9; size: NA; D: TRBD1
CDR3: CASSDGGRGDTQYF; DNA: TGTGCCAGCAGTGACGGGGGGCGCGGGGATACGCAGTATTTT; J: TRBJ2-3; V: TRBV2; size: NA; D: NA